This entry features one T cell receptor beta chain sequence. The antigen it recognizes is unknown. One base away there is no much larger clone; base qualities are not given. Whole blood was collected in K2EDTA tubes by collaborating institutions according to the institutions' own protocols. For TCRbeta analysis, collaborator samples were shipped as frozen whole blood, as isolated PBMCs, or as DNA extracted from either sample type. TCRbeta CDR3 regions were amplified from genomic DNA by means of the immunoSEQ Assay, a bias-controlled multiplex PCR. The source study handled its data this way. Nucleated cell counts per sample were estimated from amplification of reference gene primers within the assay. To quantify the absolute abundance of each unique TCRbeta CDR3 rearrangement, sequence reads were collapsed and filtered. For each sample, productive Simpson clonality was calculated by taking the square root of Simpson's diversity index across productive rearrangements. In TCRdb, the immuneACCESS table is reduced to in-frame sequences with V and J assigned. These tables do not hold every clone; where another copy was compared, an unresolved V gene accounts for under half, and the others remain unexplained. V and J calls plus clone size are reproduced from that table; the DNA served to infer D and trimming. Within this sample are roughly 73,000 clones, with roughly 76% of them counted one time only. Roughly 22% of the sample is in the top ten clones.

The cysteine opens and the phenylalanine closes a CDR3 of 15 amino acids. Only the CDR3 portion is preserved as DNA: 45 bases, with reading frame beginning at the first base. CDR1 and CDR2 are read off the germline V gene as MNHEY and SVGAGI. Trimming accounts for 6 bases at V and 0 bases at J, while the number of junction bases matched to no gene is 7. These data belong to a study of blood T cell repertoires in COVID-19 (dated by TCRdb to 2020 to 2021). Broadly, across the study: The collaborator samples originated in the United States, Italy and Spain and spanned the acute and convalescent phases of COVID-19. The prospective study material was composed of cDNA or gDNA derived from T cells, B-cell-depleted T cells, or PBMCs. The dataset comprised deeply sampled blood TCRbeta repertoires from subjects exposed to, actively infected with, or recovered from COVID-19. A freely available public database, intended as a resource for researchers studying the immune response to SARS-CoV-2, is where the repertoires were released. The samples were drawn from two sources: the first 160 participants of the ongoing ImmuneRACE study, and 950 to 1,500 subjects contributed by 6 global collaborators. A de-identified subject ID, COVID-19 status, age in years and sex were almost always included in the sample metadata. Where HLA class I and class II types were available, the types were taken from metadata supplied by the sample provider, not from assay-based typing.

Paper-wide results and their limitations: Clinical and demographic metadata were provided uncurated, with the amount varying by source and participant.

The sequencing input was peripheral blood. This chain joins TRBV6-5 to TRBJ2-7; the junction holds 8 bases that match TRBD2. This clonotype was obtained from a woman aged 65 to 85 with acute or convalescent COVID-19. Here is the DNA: TGTGCCAGCAGCCCCCTCGGGGGGGACTCCTACGAGCAGTACTTC. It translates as CASSPLGGDSYEQYF.